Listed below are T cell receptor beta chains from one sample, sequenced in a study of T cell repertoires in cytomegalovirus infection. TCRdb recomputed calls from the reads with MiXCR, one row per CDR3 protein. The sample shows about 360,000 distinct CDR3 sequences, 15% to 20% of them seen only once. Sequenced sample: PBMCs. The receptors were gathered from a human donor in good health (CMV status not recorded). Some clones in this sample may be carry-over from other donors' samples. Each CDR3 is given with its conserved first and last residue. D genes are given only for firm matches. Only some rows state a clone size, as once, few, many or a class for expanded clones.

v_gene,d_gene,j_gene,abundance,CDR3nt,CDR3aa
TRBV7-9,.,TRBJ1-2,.,TGTGCCAGCAGCTCACCACCGGAATTTACCAACTATGGCTACACCTTC,CASSSPPEFTNYGYTF
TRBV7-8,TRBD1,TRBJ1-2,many,TGTGCCAGCAGCTCCCGGGACAGGGGTTCTCGGGGCTACACCTTC,CASSSRDRGSRGYTF
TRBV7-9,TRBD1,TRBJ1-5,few,TGTGCCAGCAGCTCGGGGACAGGAGATTATAGCAATCAGCCCCAGCATTTT,CASSSGTGDYSNQPQHF
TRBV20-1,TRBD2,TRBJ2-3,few,TGCAGTGCAAGAGGGACTAGCGGGGACACAGATACGCAGTATTTT,CSARGTSGDTDTQYF
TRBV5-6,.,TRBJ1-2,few,TGTGCCAGCAGCTCACTCGCTCGCGGTAACTATGGCTACACCTTC,CASSSLARGNYGYTF
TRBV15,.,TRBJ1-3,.,TGTGCCACCAGCAGAAGTATCCGACAAAGCTCTGGAAACACCATATATTTT,CATSRSIRQSSGNTIYF
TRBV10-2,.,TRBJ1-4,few,TGCGCCAGCAGTGATCGGGAAGGGGCCGGGACTAATGAAAAACTGTTTTTT,CASSDREGAGTNEKLFF
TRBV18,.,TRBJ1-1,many,TGTGCCAGCTCACCAGTATCCCAGGGGACCAACACTGAAGCTTTCTTT,CASSPVSQGTNTEAFF
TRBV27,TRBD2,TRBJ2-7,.,TGTGCCAGCTTTTACTCCATCGGGGGGACGCCTTCCTACGAGCAGTACTTC,CASFYSIGGTPSYEQYF
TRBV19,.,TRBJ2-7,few,TGTGCCAGTAGTATAGACCTCGGCTTCTCCTACGAGCAGTACTTC,CASSIDLGFSYEQYF
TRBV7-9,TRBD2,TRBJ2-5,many,TGTGCCAGCAGCTCCAGACTAGCGGGTATTCGGTACCAAGAGACCCAGTACTTC,CASSSRLAGIRYQETQYF
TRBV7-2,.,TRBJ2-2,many,TGTGCCAGCAGCTCACGGGGCAGCACCGGGGAGCTGTTTTTT,CASSSRGSTGELFF
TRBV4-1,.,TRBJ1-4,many,TGCGCCAGCAGCCCCTTGACAGAAAACGAAAAACTGTTTTTT,CASSPLTENEKLFF
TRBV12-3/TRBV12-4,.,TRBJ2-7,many,TGTGCCAGCAGTTCCCTCGGGGGGCACGAGCAGTACTTC,CASSSLGGHEQYF
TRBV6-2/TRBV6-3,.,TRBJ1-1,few,TGTGCCAGCAGTGGGGATTTCGGGACTGAAGCTTTCTTT,CASSGDFGTEAFF
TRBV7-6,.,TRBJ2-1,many,TGTGCCAGCAGTTTCAGGGGTAGAGATGAGCAGTTCTTC,CASSFRGRDEQFF